Below are 28 T cell receptor beta chains sequenced from a single sample in a study of shared clonotypes between healthy human individuals. Only in-frame clones appear in the TCRdb table, and some are missing; sequencing was by immunoSEQ multiplex PCR. The sample consists of more than 2,000,000 clones, roughly nine tenths of them appearing once. Source material: naive CD4+ T cells sorted from blood. Regarding subset: CD45RA+ positively selected. All receptors derive from a young man in good health.

The rearrangement joins TRBV6-6 to TRBJ2-5, with 7 bases fitting TRBD2. V trimming: 2 bases; J trimming: 2 bases; junction bases outside the gene matches: 5. CDR3 length: 15 amino acids. The germline V gene has CDR1 MNHNY and CDR2 SVGAGI (reference sequence). The CDR3 DNA sequence: TGTGCCAGCAGTTACCGACTAGCCGAGCAAGAGACCCAGTACTTC. Translated, it gives CASSYRLAEQETQYF.

The chain couples TRBV5-4 to TRBJ1-2, with D tentatively TRBD1 (6 bases). CDR3 length: 14 amino acids. V lost 4 bases, J lost 8 bases, and 18 bases lay in between. Germline CDR1 is SGHNT and CDR2 is YYREEE (reference sequence). CDR3 amino acids: CASSVVQGPGGYTF. CDR3 nucleotides: TGTGCCAGCAGCGTGGTACAGGGCCCTGGGGGCTACACCTTC.

This chain joins TRBV18 and TRBJ2-1, with a tentative D call TRBD1 (6 bases). V shed 3 bases and J shed 4 bases, with 10 bases lying between them. From germline, CDR1 is KGHSH and CDR2 LQKENI. The CDR3 extends over 14 amino acids. The CDR3 region is CASSPLGQYNEQFF. For the CDR3, the DNA is TGTGCCAGCTCACCCCTCGGACAGTACAATGAGCAGTTCTTC.

Of note for this clone: The sample contains more than one DNA sequence encoding this CDR3. CDR3: CASSLRTGGYNSPLHF. In nucleotides, the CDR3 is TGTGCCAGCAGCCTTAGGACAGGGGGATATAATTCACCCCTCCACTTT. The rearrangement uses TRBV5-4 and TRBJ1-6, with 10 bases that match TRBD1. CDR1 and CDR2 (germline): SGHNT, YYREEE (reference sequence). V shed 4 bases, J shed 4 bases, and the junction held 5 bases outside the gene matches. This CDR3 region has 16 residues.

This chain uses TRBV6-5 with TRBJ2-2; the D gene could be TRBD1 or TRBD2 (5 bases each). V lost 4 bases and J lost 2, with 8 bases in between. Germline V gives CDR1 MNHEY, CDR2 SVGAGI. The CDR3 runs 14 residues. In DNA form, the CDR3 reads TGTGCCAGCAGTTTCAGGGACAACACCGGGGAGCTGTTTTTT. This encodes CASSFRDNTGELFF.

J is TRBJ1-2 and V is TRBV5-5, with D unclear. CDR3 length: 14 residues. The V gene's germline CDR1 is SGHKS and CDR2 YYEKEE (reference sequence). V lost 4 bases and J 4 bases, leaving 14 bases between the germline ends. The CDR3 DNA follows: TGTGCCAGCAGCGGTTACCAGCAGGTCTATGGCTACACCTTC. Encoded protein: CASSGYQQVYGYTF. Full variable domain (missing parts from reference TRBV5-5 and TRBJ1-2): DAGVTQSPTHLIKTRGQQVTLRCSPISGHKSVSWYQQVLGQGPQFIFQYYEKEERGRGNFPDRFSARQFPNYSSELNVNALLLGDSALYLCASSGYQQVYGYTFGSGTRLTVV.

The rearrangement links TRBV27 to TRBJ1-1; D gene uncertain. From germline, CDR1 is MNHEY and CDR2 SMNVEV (reference sequence). This CDR3 comprises 14 residues. V was clipped by 6 bases and J by 2 bases, with 13 bases between them. CDR3 sequence reads: CASSQEAGNTEAFF. CDR3 bases: TGTGCCAGCAGCCAAGAGGCGGGAAACACTGAAGCTTTCTTT.

The J gene is TRBJ1-6, the V gene TRBV5-4; 10 bases match TRBD1. Germline V gene sequence: CDR1 SGHNT, CDR2 YYREEE (reference sequence). J was trimmed by 7 bases and V by 4 bases; bases with no gene match: 5. There are 15 residues in the CDR3. The CDR3 is CASSVRQGANSPLHF. Here the CDR3 DNA reads TGTGCCAGCAGCGTTAGACAGGGGGCAAATTCACCCCTCCACTTT. The full variable domain, rest sourced from reference TRBV5-4 and TRBJ1-6, is ETGVTQSPTHLIKTRGQQVTLRCSSQSGHNTVSWYQQALGQGPQFIFQYYREEENGRGNFPPRFSGLQFPNYSSELNVNALELDDSALYLCASSVRQGANSPLHFGNGTRLTVT.

The J gene is TRBJ1-1, the V gene TRBV11-2, with a tentative D call TRBD1 (5 bases). The length of the CDR3 is 17 residues. Germline CDR1 is SGHAT and CDR2 is FQNNGV. V dropped 6 bases and J dropped 0 bases, with 20 bases sitting between them. The CDR3 loop reads CASSPRAKGPVNTEAFF. The DNA for the CDR3 is TGTGCCAGCAGTCCGCGGGCCAAGGGGCCCGTGAACACTGAAGCTTTCTTT.

This clone appeared once. The chain carries TRBV11-2 and TRBJ2-4; D gene ambiguous. The CDR3 sequence is 14 residues long. With 0 bases removed from V and 9 bases from J, the gap between germline ends came to 12 bases. Germline V gives CDR1 SGHAT, CDR2 FQNNGV. CDR3 loop: CASSLDRLSGIQYF. The CDR3, as DNA: TGTGCCAGCAGCTTAGACCGGCTCAGTGGCATTCAGTACTTC. The variable domain in full, completed from reference TRBV11-2 and TRBJ2-4, reads EAGVAQSPRYKIIEKRQSVAFWCNPISGHATLYWYQQILGQGPKLLIQFQNNGVVDDSQLPKDRFSAERLKGVDSTLKIQPAKLEDSAVYLCASSLDRLSGIQYFGAGTRLSVL.

V and J are TRBV5-1 and TRBJ1-1; the D is unclear. The CDR3 sequence is 15 residues long. V lost 4 bases, J lost 2 bases, and 15 bases lay in between. Germline V lookup: CDR1 SGHRS, CDR2 YFSETQ. The CDR3 DNA reads TGCGCCAGCAGCCCCTCGAGGGCAGGTAACACTGAAGCTTTCTTT. As protein: CASSPSRAGNTEAFF.

The chain combines TRBV19 with TRBJ2-2; no clear D gene. The V end lost 7 bases, the J end lost 8 bases, and 11 bases lay between the germline ends. CDR1 and CDR2 from the germline V gene are LNHDA and SQIVND (reference sequence). The CDR3 consists of 12 residues. In DNA form, the CDR3 reads TGTGCCAGTATAGATAGGTCGGGGGAGCTGTTTTTT. It specifies CASIDRSGELFF.

This sequence joins TRBV5-1 and TRBJ2-1, with unresolved D. This CDR3 is 13 amino acids long. CDR1 is SGHRS and CDR2 is YFSETQ in the germline V gene. Between the trimmed V and J ends, which lost 5 bases and 6 bases, there was a span of 12 bases. CDR3 nucleotide sequence: TGCGCCAGCAGTCCGGAGAACTCCAATGAGCAGTTCTTC. Translated: CASSPENSNEQFF.

The CDR3 spells CASSYFPGAALYGYTF. CDR3 coding DNA: TGTGCCAGCAGTTACTTCCCGGGAGCGGCCCTCTATGGCTACACCTTC. The V call is TRBV6-5, the J call TRBJ1-2, with D unresolved. Germline CDR1 MNHEY, CDR2 SVGAGI. The CDR3 is made up of 16 amino acids. V was clipped by 1 base and J by 4 bases, with 16 bases between them.

The V call is TRBV7-2, the J call TRBJ2-7; TRBD1 might be the D (6 bases). CDR3 length equals 14 residues. Germline-derived CDR1 and CDR2 are SGHTA and FQGNSA. The V end was cut by 2 bases, the J end by 1 base, with 9 bases between. DNA of the CDR3: TGTGCCAGCAGCTTATATACAGGGTCCTACGAGCAGTACTTC. Translated: CASSLYTGSYEQYF. Based on the CDR3 plus reference TRBV7-2 and TRBJ2-7, the full variable domain is GAGVSQSPSNKVTEKGKDVELRCDPISGHTALYWYRQSLGQGLEFLIYFQGNSAPDKSGLPSDRFSAERTGGSVSTLTIQRTQQEDSAVYLCASSLYTGSYEQYFGPGTRLTVT.

This clone showed up just a few times. This chain joins TRBV9 and TRBJ2-5; D is possibly TRBD2 (6 bases). The germline gives CDR1 SGDLS, CDR2 YYNGEE. There are 14 residues in the CDR3. Trimming pared 0 bases from V and 4 bases from J, leaving 10 bases between. CDR3 nucleotide sequence: TGTGCCAGCAGCGTAGACGTCGGGAGAGAGACCCAGTACTTC. Translating it yields CASSVDVGRETQYF.

Here the CDR3 reads CASSPGWGAKNIQYF. Here the CDR3 DNA reads TGCGCCAGCAGTCCGGGGTGGGGTGCCAAAAACATTCAGTACTTC. The gene calls are TRBV10-1 and TRBJ2-4, with D perhaps matching TRBD2 (5 bases). Germline V gene lookup returns CDR1 WNHNN and CDR2 SYGVQD (reference sequence). V lost 5 bases and J 1 base, leaving 12 bases between the germline ends. The CDR3 extends over 15 amino acids.

This chain joins TRBV6-6 and TRBJ2-5; possibly TRBD1 or TRBD2 for D (6 bases each). Germline assignment: CDR1 MNHNY and CDR2 SVGAGI (reference sequence). Trimming removed 2 bases from V and 2 bases from J, with 9 bases in between. The CDR3 runs to 14 residues. CDR3 DNA sequence: TGTGCCAGCAGTTACCGGAGGGGGCAAGAGACCCAGTACTTC. Translating it yields CASSYRRGQETQYF.

The chain uses TRBV7-9 and TRBJ1-6; D is undetermined. The germline V gene has CDR1 SEHNR and CDR2 FQNEAQ (reference sequence). Deletions cut 5 bases from V and 6 bases from J, with 14 bases between. This CDR3 comprises 15 residues. The CDR3 coding sequence is TGTGCCAGCAGCCTGCGGAAAACCGGTAATTCACCCCTCCACTTT. As protein: CASSLRKTGNSPLHF.

V gene TRBV25-1 combines with J gene TRBJ1-2; 9 bases agree with TRBD1. With 3 bases clipped from V and 4 bases from J, the junction kept 3 bases outside the gene matches. CDR1 is MGHDK and CDR2 is SYGVNS in the germline V gene. The CDR3 extends over 14 amino acids. Here the CDR3 reads CASSDRDRAYGYTF. The DNA of the CDR3 is TGTGCCAGCAGTGACCGGGACAGGGCCTATGGCTACACCTTC.

This clone was detected once. This chain connects TRBV30 to TRBJ2-1; 10 bases line up with TRBD2. CDR3 length equals 14 residues. The V and J ends lost 2 bases and 7 bases, in that order; junction bases with no gene match: 5. Germline lookup yields CDR1 GTSNPN and CDR2 SVGIG (reference sequence). The CDR3 nucleotides are TGTGCCTGGAGTTCTAGCGGGAGCCCGAATGAGCAGTTCTTC. Translating it yields CAWSSSGSPNEQFF.

The chain uses TRBV30 and TRBJ1-2; possible D gene TRBD1, 6 bases. The germline gives CDR1 GTSNPN, CDR2 SVGIG (reference sequence). The CDR3 runs 11 residues. With 1 base removed from V and 7 bases from J, the gap between germline ends came to 7 bases. In DNA form, the CDR3 reads TGTGCCTGGAGTGACAGGGTTGGCTACACCTTC. Protein: CAWSDRVGYTF.

The rearrangement uses TRBV4-3 and TRBJ2-5; no definite D call. The CDR3 extends over 16 amino acids. The V and J ends lost 0 bases and 1 base respectively, with 12 bases between them. The germline V gene has CDR1 LGHNA and CDR2 YSLEER. The CDR3 loop reads CASSQDRVGIQETQYF. DNA of the CDR3: TGCGCCAGCAGCCAAGATCGAGTCGGAATCCAAGAGACCCAGTACTTC.

As concerns this clone: Other DNA sequences in the same sample also yield this CDR3. This chain links TRBV2 with TRBJ2-7; D is unclear. CDR1 and CDR2 from the germline V gene are SNHLY and FYNNEI. Trimming pared 4 bases from V and 1 base from J, leaving 8 bases between. The CDR3 is 13 residues long. Here the CDR3 reads CASSGTASYEQYF. The DNA of the CDR3 is TGTGCCAGCAGTGGGACCGCTTCCTACGAGCAGTACTTC.

V is TRBV27 and J is TRBJ1-1; D may be TRBD1 (6 bases). V was trimmed by 6 bases and J by 1 base, leaving 27 bases between them. The V gene's germline CDR1 is MNHEY and CDR2 SMNVEV (reference sequence). The CDR3 consists of 19 residues. The CDR3 reads CASSKLTQGGRISNTEAFF. CDR3 in DNA: TGTGCCAGCAGCAAACTAACACAGGGTGGACGGATCTCGAACACTGAAGCTTTCTTT.

The chain has TRBV9 and TRBJ1-2; D gene uncertain. Germline CDR1 reads SGDLS; CDR2 reads YYNGEE. V was shortened by 0 bases and J by 2 bases, with 11 bases between the two germline ends. The CDR3 totals 15 residues. CDR3: CASSVEDRGNYGYTF. The CDR3 DNA sequence: TGTGCCAGCAGCGTAGAAGACCGCGGGAACTATGGCTACACCTTC. The full variable domain, rest sourced from reference TRBV9 and TRBJ1-2, is DSGVTQTPKHLITATGQRVTLRCSPRSGDLSVYWYQQSLDQGLQFLIQYYNGEERAKGNILERFSAQQFPDLHSELNLSSLELGDSALYFCASSVEDRGNYGYTFGSGTRLTVV.

This sequence joins TRBV30 and TRBJ2-7; 7 positions match TRBD2. Trimming took 0 bases from V and 2 from J; bases not matched to a gene: 7. The CDR3 runs 15 residues. The V gene's germline CDR1 is GTSNPN and CDR2 SVGIG (reference sequence). The CDR3 bases are TGTGCCTGGAGTGTAAAAGCTAGCGGCCCCTACGAGCAGTACTTC. Translated, it gives CAWSVKASGPYEQYF.

The chain has TRBV5-1 and TRBJ2-1; perhaps TRBD2 as D (5 bases). V was trimmed by 2 bases and J by 12 bases, leaving 18 bases between them. The CDR3 extends over 14 amino acids. Germline CDR1 is SGHRS and CDR2 is YFSETQ. The CDR3 loop is CASSFVISSEGQFF. CDR3 bases: TGCGCCAGCAGCTTCGTTATCTCCTCAGAGGGGCAGTTCTTC.